This T cell receptor beta chain emerged from a study of blood T cell repertoires in COVID-19. The wider study: Samples came from the United States, Italy and Spain, spanning acute and convalescent COVID-19.

Cohort 3 donors counted as recovered after two negative PCRs, clearance, or resolved symptoms. Original analysis: Nucleated cell number was recorded as an estimate derived from reference gene primer amplification. Profiled with immunoSEQ multiplex PCR; TCRdb holds only in-frame clones, not every one. The DNA was the basis for D and trimming; V, J and clone size are from that table. The table shows over 250,000 clones, with over 75% occurring only once. The sample consisted of PBMCs or T cells enriched from blood (not recorded which). This clonotype was obtained from a woman aged 30 to 39 who had recovered from COVID-19.

CDR3 nucleotides: TGTGCCAGCAGTGAATTAAACAGCAATACTGAAGCTTTCTTT. This encodes CASSELNSNTEAFF. The genes are TRBV25-1 and TRBJ1-1; D ambiguous. The ends were cut back, 1 base at V and 5 bases at J, with 11 bases in the middle. This CDR3 comprises 14 residues. Germline-derived CDR1 and CDR2 are MGHDK and SYGVNS.